This T cell receptor beta chain was obtained from a study of T-cell reconstitution after alpha-beta-depleted transplantation in children. This clonotype turned up a few times. V lost 7 bases, J lost 4 bases, and 17 bases lay in between. CDR3 length equals 14 residues. Germline CDR1 is MDHEN and CDR2 is SYDVKM. Construction of the TCRbeta library involved unique molecular identifiers. In TCRdb, the PCR reads were re-called with MiXCR into one record per CDR3 protein. The sample shows roughly 610,000 distinct CDR3 sequences, roughly a tenth of them seen only once. The clonotype comes from a human donor who donated a stem cell graft to a child with acute myeloid leukemia. The rearrangement links TRBV28 to TRBJ2-7; tentative D call: TRBD2 (6 bases). The sequences come from PBMCs from the stem cell graft donor, collected from the stem cell graft. The chain's CDR3 is CASTLSGTPYEQYF. The DNA of the CDR3 is TGTGCCAGCACTCTTAGCGGAACCCCTTACGAGCAGTACTTC.